This record covers a single TCR beta chain. The source of the sample is a study of Ad26.COV2.S vaccination and SARS-CoV-2 variants. Turning to the study itself: Of the COV1001 trial arms, the Ad26.COV2.S arm included the donor.

Treatment denoted: around 19 received Ad26.COV2.S at low or high dose, single or two shots; about 5 received placebo; per-sample allocation not given. After the first vaccine or placebo injection, samples were drawn on day 63. The method was immunoSEQ multiplex PCR; TCRdb's version includes in-frame clones alone and lacks a portion of them. The table lists hundreds of thousands of clones, 80% to 95% of them singletons, with more than 9% in the top ten. Sequencing was performed on peripheral blood, taken in a trial of Ad26.COV2.S vaccine versus placebo. This TCR was sampled from a person between 18 and 65 years old who received the Ad26.COV2.S COVID-19 vaccine or a placebo.

The CDR3 DNA is TGTGCCAGCAGTTGGACAGGGGAAAGCAATCAGCCCCAGCATTTT. Translation: CASSWTGESNQPQHF. V usage is TRBV28 and J usage is TRBJ1-5, with 9 bases fitting TRBD1. The CDR3 consists of 15 residues. V lost 4 bases to trimming and J lost 1 base; unmatched junction nucleotides: 2. The V gene's germline CDR1 is MDHEN and CDR2 SYDVKM.